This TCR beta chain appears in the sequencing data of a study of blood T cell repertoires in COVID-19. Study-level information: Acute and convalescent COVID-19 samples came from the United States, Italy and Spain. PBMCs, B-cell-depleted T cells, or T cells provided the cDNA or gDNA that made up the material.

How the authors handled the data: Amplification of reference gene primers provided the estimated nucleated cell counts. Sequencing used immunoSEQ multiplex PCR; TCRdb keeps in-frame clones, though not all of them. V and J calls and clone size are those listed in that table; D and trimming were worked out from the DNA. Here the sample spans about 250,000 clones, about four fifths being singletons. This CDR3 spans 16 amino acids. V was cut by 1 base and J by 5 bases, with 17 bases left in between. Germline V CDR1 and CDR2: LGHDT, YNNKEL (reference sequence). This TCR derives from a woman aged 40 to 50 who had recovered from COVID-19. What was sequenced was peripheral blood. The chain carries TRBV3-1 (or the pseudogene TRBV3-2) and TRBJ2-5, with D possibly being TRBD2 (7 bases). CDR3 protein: CASSQVGHGEGETQYF. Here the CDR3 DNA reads TGTGCCAGCAGCCAAGTGGGACACGGGGAGGGGGAGACCCAGTACTTC.